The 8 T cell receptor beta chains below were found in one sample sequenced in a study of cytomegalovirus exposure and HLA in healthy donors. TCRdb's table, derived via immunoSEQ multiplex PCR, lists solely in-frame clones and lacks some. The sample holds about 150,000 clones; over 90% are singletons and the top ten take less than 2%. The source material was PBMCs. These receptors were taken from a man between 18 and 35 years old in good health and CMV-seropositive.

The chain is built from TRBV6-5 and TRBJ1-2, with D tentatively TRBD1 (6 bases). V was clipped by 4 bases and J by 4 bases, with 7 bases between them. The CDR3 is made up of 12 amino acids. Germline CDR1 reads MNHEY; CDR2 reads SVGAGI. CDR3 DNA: TGTGCCAGCAGTTCACAGGGCTATGGCTACACCTTC. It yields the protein CASSSQGYGYTF.

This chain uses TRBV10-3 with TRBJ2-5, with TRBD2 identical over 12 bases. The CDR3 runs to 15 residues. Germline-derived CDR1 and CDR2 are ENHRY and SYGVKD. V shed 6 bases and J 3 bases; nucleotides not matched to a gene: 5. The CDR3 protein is CAIRPSGRGEETQYF. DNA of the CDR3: TGTGCCATCAGGCCTAGCGGGAGGGGAGAAGAGACCCAGTACTTC.

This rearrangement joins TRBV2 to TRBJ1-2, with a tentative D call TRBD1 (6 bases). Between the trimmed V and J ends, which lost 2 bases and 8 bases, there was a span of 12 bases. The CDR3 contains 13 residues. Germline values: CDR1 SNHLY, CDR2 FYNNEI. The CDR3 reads CASSEQGRGGYTF. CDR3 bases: TGTGCCAGCAGTGAACAGGGCAGGGGAGGCTACACCTTC. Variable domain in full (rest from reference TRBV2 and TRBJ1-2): EPEVTQTPSHQVTQMGQEVILRCVPISNHLYFYWYRQILGQKVEFLVSFYNNEISEKSEIFDDQFSVERPDGSNFTLKIRSTKLEDSAMYFCASSEQGRGGYTFGSGTRLTVV.

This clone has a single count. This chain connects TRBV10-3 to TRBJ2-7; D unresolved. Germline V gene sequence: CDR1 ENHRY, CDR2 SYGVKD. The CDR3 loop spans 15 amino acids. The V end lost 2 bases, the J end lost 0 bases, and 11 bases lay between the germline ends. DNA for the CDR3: TGTGCCATCAGTGAGGAAAGCGTGTTCTCCTACGAGCAGTACTTC. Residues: CAISEESVFSYEQYF.

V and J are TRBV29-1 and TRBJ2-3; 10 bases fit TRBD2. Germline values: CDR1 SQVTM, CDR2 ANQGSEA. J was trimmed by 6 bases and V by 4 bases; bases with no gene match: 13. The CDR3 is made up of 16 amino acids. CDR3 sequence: CSVGGLASGRLDTQYF. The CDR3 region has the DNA TGCAGCGTTGGGGGGCTGGCTAGCGGGAGACTCGATACGCAGTATTTT.

This CDR3 is CAISEHSSSSYNEQFF. CDR3 nucleotides: TGTGCCATCAGTGAGCATAGCTCAAGCTCCTACAATGAGCAGTTCTTC. The chain carries TRBV10-3 and TRBJ2-1; no reliable D call. This CDR3 has 16 residues. V was trimmed by 2 bases and J by 0 bases, leaving 11 bases between them. Looked up from germline, CDR1 is ENHRY and CDR2 is SYGVKD.

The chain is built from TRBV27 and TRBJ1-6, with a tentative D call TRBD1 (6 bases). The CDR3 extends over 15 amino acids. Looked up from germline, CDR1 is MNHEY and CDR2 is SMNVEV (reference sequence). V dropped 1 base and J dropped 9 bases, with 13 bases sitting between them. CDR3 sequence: CASSLLGALASPLHF. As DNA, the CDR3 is TGTGCCAGCAGTTTATTGGGGGCCTTGGCTTCACCCCTCCACTTT.

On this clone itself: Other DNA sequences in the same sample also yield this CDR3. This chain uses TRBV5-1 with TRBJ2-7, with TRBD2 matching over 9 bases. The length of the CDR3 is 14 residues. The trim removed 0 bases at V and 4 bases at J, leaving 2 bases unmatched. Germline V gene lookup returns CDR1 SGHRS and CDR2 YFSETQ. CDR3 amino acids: CASSLVSGSYEQYF. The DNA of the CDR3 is TGCGCCAGCAGCTTGGTTAGCGGGAGTTACGAGCAGTACTTC.